The rows below give T cell receptor beta chains drawn from one sample of a study of blood T cell repertoires in COVID-19. The assay was immunoSEQ multiplex PCR, and TCRdb's table has in-frame clones only and misses some. This sample has about 88,000 clones, with less than 95% found just once. The sequenced sample consisted of peripheral blood. These receptors were taken from a young man with COVID-19, enrolled during active disease. The CDR3 runs from the conserved cysteine through the conserved F or W. The D gene is left open where the match is weak. Some rows have no size entry. The others give once, few or many, or a class for an expanded clone.

D	V	size	J	DNA	CDR3
NA	TRBV5-5	NA	TRBJ1-2	TGTGCCAGCAGCACGGGTCCGTCTAACTATGGCTACACCTTC	CASSTGPSNYGYTF
TRBD2	TRBV11-3	NA	TRBJ2-3	TGTGCCAGCAGCTCTGGAAAGCGGGAGGGCCCAGGAGATACGCAGTATTTT	CASSSGKREGPGDTQYF
NA	TRBV5-1	NA	TRBJ2-1	TGCGCCAGCAGCCGCAACCTTCCTCCCGGGAATGAGCAGTTCTTC	CASSRNLPPGNEQFF
TRBD2	TRBV19	NA	TRBJ2-1	TGTGCCAGTAGTACTAGCGGGAGGGGCGTTGAGCAGTTCTTC	CASSTSGRGVEQFF
NA	TRBV12-3/TRBV12-4	NA	TRBJ1-3	TGTGCCACCCTAGCGGGAAACACCATATATTTT	CATLAGNTIYF
NA	TRBV4-2	NA	TRBJ2-1	TGTGCCAGCAGCCACTCCAGGGGAAGGTCCTACAATGAGCAGTTCTTC	CASSHSRGRSYNEQFF
TRBD2	TRBV12-3/TRBV12-4	once	TRBJ2-1	TGTGCCCGCGGGATAGCGGGGCTAAATGAGCAGTTCTTC	CARGIAGLNEQFF
TRBD1	TRBV7-9	NA	TRBJ2-5	TGTGCCAGCAGTCTCCCCCTCTTTAGGGGGCCCCAGTACTTC	CASSLPLFRGPQYF
NA	TRBV12-3/TRBV12-4	NA	TRBJ2-7	TGTGCCAGCAGTTTAGGACAGAACTACGAGCAGTACTTC	CASSLGQNYEQYF
TRBD1	TRBV5-6	NA	TRBJ2-5	TGTGCCAGCAGCTTGGGGACAGGGGTTCAAGAGACCCAGTACTTC	CASSLGTGVQETQYF
NA	TRBV14	NA	TRBJ2-3	TGTGCCAGCAGCCCCGTTTTATATACGCAGTATTTT	CASSPVLYTQYF
NA	TRBV6-5	NA	TRBJ2-7	TGTGCCAGCAGTTACTACAGGACCTACGAGCAGTACTTC	CASSYYRTYEQYF
TRBD1	TRBV7-3	NA	TRBJ2-1	TGTGCCAGCAGCTCAGGGACAGGGGGCAATGAGCAGTTCTTC	CASSSGTGGNEQFF
NA	TRBV28	NA	TRBJ1-4	TGTGCCAGCAGTTTACGGAGGTCTAATGAAAAACTGTTTTTT	CASSLRRSNEKLFF
NA	TRBV20-1	NA	TRBJ1-1	TGCAGTGCTGGGACAAAATATGAAGCTTTCTTT	CSAGTKYEAFF
TRBD1	TRBV27	NA	TRBJ2-7	TGTGCCAGCAGAAGACAGGGTCCCTACGAGCAGTACTTC	CASRRQGPYEQYF
NA	TRBV13	NA	TRBJ2-6	TGTGCCAGCAGCTTGGACATCGGTGGGGCCAACGTCCTGACTTTC	CASSLDIGGANVLTF